Below, 25 T cell receptor beta chains from the same sample are listed, as sequenced in a study of T-cell reconstitution after alpha-beta-depleted transplantation in children. Preparation of the TCRbeta library was carried out with unique molecular identifiers. TCRdb fed the PCR reads into MiXCR, producing one record per CDR3 protein. This table holds hundreds of thousands of distinct CDR3 sequences, over 9.5% found once. Specimen: PBMCs from the stem cell graft donor, collected from the stem cell graft. All receptors derive from a human donor who donated a stem cell graft to a child with acute myeloid leukemia.

About this clonotype: One end of the junction fails to match germline, which may point to a read error. J is TRBJ2-7 and V is TRBV29-1, with TRBD2 matching over 7 bases. The CDR3 contains 16 residues. CDR1 is SQVTM, CDR2 ANQGSEA, per germline. The CDR3 coding sequence is TGCAGCGCTGAAGCGGCGGGAGACACCCCGGGCTACGAGCAGTACTTC. This codes for CSAEAAGDTPGYEQYF.

V gene TRBV5-1 combines with J gene TRBJ2-1; 9 nucleotides agree with TRBD2. The CDR3 loop spans 15 amino acids. V gave up 4 bases and J gave up 8 bases; unmatched junction bases: 10. Germline CDR1 SGHRS, CDR2 YFSETQ. DNA of the CDR3: TGCGCCAGCAGCGTAGCGGGAGTAGCCATAGATGAGCAGTTCTTC. This codes for CASSVAGVAIDEQFF.

This chain connects TRBV14 to TRBJ2-2, with a possible D match to TRBD1 (6 bases). V lost 2 bases and J 0 bases, leaving 10 bases between the germline ends. CDR3 length: 16 amino acids. Germline V gene lookup returns CDR1 SGHDN and CDR2 FVKESK. CDR3 sequence: CASSQQRTANTGELFF. The CDR3 region has the DNA TGTGCCAGCAGCCAACAACGGACAGCGAACACCGGGGAGCTGTTTTTT.

The chain carries TRBV28 and TRBJ2-2, with D unresolved. Germline V gives CDR1 MDHEN, CDR2 SYDVKM. V shed 6 bases and J shed 1 base, with 15 bases lying between them. The CDR3 is 16 amino acids. In DNA form, the CDR3 reads TGTGCCAGCAGCCCCCCCCCGGGTGGGAACACCGGGGAGCTGTTTTTT. As protein: CASSPPPGGNTGELFF. Based on the CDR3 plus reference TRBV28 and TRBJ2-2, the full variable domain is DVKVTQSSRYLVKRTGEKVFLECVQDMDHENMFWYRQDPGLGLRLIYFSYDVKMKEKGDIPEGYSVSREKKERFSLILESASTNQTSMYLCASSPPPGGNTGELFFGEGSRLTVL.

This clonotype was detected a few times. This sequence joins TRBV10-3 and TRBJ1-1; D gene ambiguous. This CDR3 is built from 14 residues. The V and J ends lost 2 bases and 1 base respectively, with 8 bases between them. CDR1 ENHRY and CDR2 SYGVKD come from the germline V gene. Written as DNA, the CDR3 is TGTGCCATCAGTGAGCACCAATCGAACACTGAAGCTTTCTTT. Translation: CAISEHQSNTEAFF.

The chain has TRBV27 and TRBJ2-2; D gene unclear. The CDR3 length is 14 residues. Germline CDR1 is MNHEY and CDR2 is SMNVEV (reference sequence). Trimming removed 2 bases from V and 2 bases from J, with 6 bases in between. The CDR3 here is CASSLIRNTGELFF. As DNA, the CDR3 is TGTGCCAGCAGTTTAATCCGAAACACCGGGGAGCTGTTTTTT.

The chain is built from TRBV27 and TRBJ2-1, with D hard to call. The J call may be mistaken, given a closer DNA end match to TRBJ2-7. The CDR3 length is 13 residues. Germline V gene lookup returns CDR1 MNHEY and CDR2 SMNVEV (reference sequence). CDR3 residues: CASSYSNYNEQYF. CDR3 nucleotide sequence: TGTGCCAGCAGTTATTCAAACTACAATGAGCAGTACTTC.

This clonotype was counted ten times or more. The chain links TRBV29-1 to TRBJ2-1; D gene unclear. The germline gives CDR1 SQVTM, CDR2 ANQGSEA. This CDR3 contains 11 residues. The ends were cut back, 5 bases at V and 4 bases at J, with 6 bases in the middle. CDR3 DNA sequence: TGCAGCGTTAAAGGGTACAATGAGCAGTTCTTC. It codes for CSVKGYNEQFF.

A few counts support this clonotype. The V gene is TRBV20-1, the J gene TRBJ2-4, with 13 positions matching TRBD2. The CDR3 is made up of 16 amino acids. CDR1 and CDR2 from the germline V gene are DFQATT and SNEGSKA (reference sequence). V was clipped by 0 bases and J by 8 bases; unmatched bases: 7. CDR3 loop: CSARDPGTSGNHIQYF. The CDR3 region has the DNA TGCAGTGCTAGAGACCCAGGGACTAGCGGGAATCACATTCAGTACTTC.

This chain connects TRBV5-1 to TRBJ2-1, with D possibly TRBD2 on 7 matching bases. Germline lookup yields CDR1 SGHRS and CDR2 YFSETQ. V shed 5 bases and J shed 1 base, with 16 bases lying between them. The CDR3 is made up of 16 amino acids. The CDR3 region has the DNA TGCGCCAGCAGTCAAAAAGGGGGGGGGTCCTACAATGAGCAGTTCTTC. Amino acid sequence: CASSQKGGGSYNEQFF.

The rearrangement joins TRBV7-2 to TRBJ1-3; D not resolved. The CDR3 covers 17 residues. Germline lookup yields CDR1 SGHTA and CDR2 FQGNSA. Deletions cut 2 bases from V and 0 bases from J, with 14 bases between. CDR3 sequence (DNA): TGTGCCAGCAGCTTATCCCCAGAGCGTAACTCTGGAAACACCATATATTTT. It codes for CASSLSPERNSGNTIYF.

The table lists this clonotype with a few counts. This chain connects TRBV20-1 to TRBJ2-7, with TRBD2 as a possible D gene (6 bases). V dropped 2 bases and J dropped 7 bases, with 15 bases sitting between them. Germline CDR1 DFQATT, CDR2 SNEGSKA (reference sequence). The CDR3 spans 13 residues. This CDR3 is CSARFSTRGEQYF. The CDR3 DNA reads TGCAGTGCTAGATTCAGCACGCGGGGTGAGCAGTACTTC.

The chain recombines TRBV30 with TRBJ2-2; 8 bases fit TRBD2. The V gene end was trimmed by 4 bases and the J gene end by 6 bases; junction bases not matched to a gene: 7. This CDR3 region has 14 residues. Germline values: CDR1 GTSNPN, CDR2 SVGIG (reference sequence). CDR3 sequence reads: CAWKTSAWAGELFF. CDR3 DNA sequence: TGTGCCTGGAAGACTAGCGCGTGGGCCGGGGAGCTGTTTTTT.

This clonotype was seen more than once but under ten times. This rearrangement joins TRBV12-3 or TRBV12-4 to TRBJ2-5; D is perhaps TRBD2 (6 bases). Trimming removed 0 bases from V and 1 base from J, with 15 bases in between. CDR3 size: 17 residues. The CDR3 DNA is TGTGCCAGCAGTTTAGCATCCGGGACTGTAGTCCAAGAGACCCAGTACTTC. It yields the protein CASSLASGTVVQETQYF.

This clonotype was seen more than once but under ten times. The genes are TRBV20-1 and TRBJ2-1, with 9 bases fitting TRBD1. The CDR3 sequence is 15 residues long. Losses at the gene ends were 6 bases for V and 4 bases for J; bases not matched to a gene: 10. The germline V gene has CDR1 DFQATT and CDR2 SNEGSKA (reference sequence). The CDR3 DNA is TGCAGTGCCGTACCGGGACAGGGAGGATACAATGAGCAGTTCTTC. Translating gives CSAVPGQGGYNEQFF.

This clonotype was detected many times. The V and J genes are TRBV29-1 and TRBJ2-1; D gene ambiguous. CDR3 size: 12 residues. Germline CDR1 is SQVTM and CDR2 is ANQGSEA. Trimming cost V 2 bases and J 5 bases, with 7 bases left between them. The CDR3 nucleotides read TGCAGCGTTGAAAAAGCGAACAATGAGCAGTTCTTC. It translates to CSVEKANNEQFF.

This clonotype appeared many times. The J gene is TRBJ2-1, the V gene TRBV9; D may be TRBD2 (5 bases). Trimming stripped 0 bases from V and 7 bases from J, with 17 bases between. Germline V lookup: CDR1 SGDLS, CDR2 YYNGEE. The CDR3 runs to 16 residues. Written as DNA, the CDR3 is TGTGCCAGCAGCGTAGGAGCGAGGGCCCTTCTTAATGAGCAGTTCTTC. It codes for CASSVGARALLNEQFF. The complete variable domain, with remaining parts taken from reference TRBV9 and TRBJ2-1, reads DSGVTQTPKHLITATGQRVTLRCSPRSGDLSVYWYQQSLDQGLQFLIQYYNGEERAKGNILERFSAQQFPDLHSELNLSSLELGDSALYFCASSVGARALLNEQFFGPGTRLTVL.

This clonotype has only a few counts. V usage is TRBV12-3 or TRBV12-4 and J usage is TRBJ2-1; 15 bases agree with TRBD2. The CDR3 is 16 amino acids. V lost 6 bases, J lost 2 bases, and 2 bases stayed unmatched. Written as DNA, the CDR3 is TGTGCCAGCAGAGGGACTAGCGGGGGGACCTACAATGAGCAGTTCTTC. This codes for CASRGTSGGTYNEQFF.

The V and J genes are TRBV7-9 and TRBJ2-1; the D gene could be TRBD1 or TRBD2 (6 bases each). The germline CDR1 and CDR2 sequences are SEHNR and FQNEAQ (reference sequence). V was shortened by 6 bases and J by 6 bases, with 15 bases between the two germline ends. The CDR3 has 14 residues. The CDR3 here is CASSWGGGPNEQFF. The CDR3 region has the DNA TGTGCCAGCAGTTGGGGTGGGGGGCCCAATGAGCAGTTCTTC.

This clonotype was detected only once. The chain joins TRBV3-1 to TRBJ2-7; 10 nucleotides line up with TRBD2. This CDR3 spans 16 amino acids. V shed 4 bases, J shed 7 bases, and the junction held 13 bases outside the gene matches. Germline loops: CDR1 LGHDT, CDR2 YNNKEL (reference sequence). CDR3 sequence: CASSPPGSGRAGEQYF. The CDR3 nucleotides read TGTGCCAGCAGCCCGCCCGGGAGCGGGAGGGCCGGGGAGCAGTACTTC.

This clonotype appeared many times. The chain combines TRBV12-3 or TRBV12-4 with TRBJ2-2; TRBD1 aligns across 8 bases. V lost 7 bases, J lost 3 bases, and 10 bases stayed unmatched. The CDR3 loop spans 16 amino acids. The CDR3 loop reads CASILPGQGYTGELFF. DNA of the CDR3: TGTGCCAGCATTCTTCCAGGACAGGGATACACCGGGGAGCTGTTTTTT.

This clonotype has at least ten counts. The gene calls are TRBV12-3 or TRBV12-4 and TRBJ2-2, with D maybe TRBD2 (5 bases). The CDR3 contains 15 residues. Trimming removed 3 bases at V and 3 bases at J, with 11 bases between. The CDR3 is CASSLRLRDTGELFF. In nucleotides, the CDR3 is TGTGCCAGCAGTTTGCGGCTGAGGGACACCGGGGAGCTGTTTTTT.

This clonotype came up a few times. As DNA, the CDR3 is TGTGCCAGCAGTGAAGGGGCAGCGAGCTCCTACGAGCAGTACTTC. This sequence encodes CASSEGAASSYEQYF. This rearrangement joins TRBV2 to TRBJ2-7; D gene uncertain. Per the germline V gene, CDR1 is SNHLY and CDR2 is FYNNEI. Trimming pared 1 base from V and 0 bases from J, leaving 10 bases between. The CDR3 has 15 residues.

The rearrangement links TRBV29-1 to TRBJ2-1; 8 bases are shared with TRBD2. Germline trimming cut 4 bases from V and 7 bases from J; bases unmatched to any gene: 6. Germline values: CDR1 SQVTM, CDR2 ANQGSEA. This CDR3 has 13 amino acids. CDR3 in amino acids: CSVGPGGPNEQFF. The CDR3 bases are TGCAGCGTTGGGCCGGGAGGGCCGAATGAGCAGTTCTTC.

The table lists this clonotype with many counts. This chain uses TRBV29-1 with TRBJ2-7, with D hard to call. The CDR3 consists of 12 residues. CDR1 is SQVTM, CDR2 ANQGSEA, per germline. Trimming took 0 bases from V and 5 from J, leaving 8 bases between them. The CDR3 DNA is TGCAGCGTTGAAGATTCAGGTGACGAGCAGTACTTC. This translates into CSVEDSGDEQYF.